This T cell receptor beta chain came from a study of shared clonotypes between healthy human individuals. V lost 4 bases and J 8 bases, leaving 17 bases between the germline ends. The CDR3 consists of 15 residues. Germline values: CDR1 LGHNA, CDR2 YSLEER. Study-wide points: Clonotypes that were shared across a handful of donors made up around 5% of naive CD4 clonotypes. In contrast to clonotypes shared by all four donors, non-shared clonotypes had lower generation probabilities. Despite large depth, rarefaction showed incomplete sorted-subset sequencing.

Using immunoSEQ multiplex PCR, the repertoire was profiled, and TCRdb retains in-frame clones only, with some absent. The table records roughly 2,000,000 clones, approximately 92% of them present only once. In regard to this clone: Its specificity is not known.

The naive CD8 population came from CD45RO-negative cells selected for CCR7, without terminally differentiated effector memory CD45RA+ cells. Recent acute infections and vaccinations were absent in the healthy HIV-negative adult donors. The TCR comes from a man between 18 and 29 years old in good health. Some clones in this sample may be carry-over from other donors' samples. Sequencing was carried out using naive CD8+ T cells from PBMCs. The V call is TRBV4-3, the J call TRBJ1-4; no definite D call. The CDR3 DNA reads as TGCGCCAGCAGCCCCGACGGTGGAGAGCAGGAAAAACTGTTTTTT. This encodes CASSPDGGEQEKLFF.